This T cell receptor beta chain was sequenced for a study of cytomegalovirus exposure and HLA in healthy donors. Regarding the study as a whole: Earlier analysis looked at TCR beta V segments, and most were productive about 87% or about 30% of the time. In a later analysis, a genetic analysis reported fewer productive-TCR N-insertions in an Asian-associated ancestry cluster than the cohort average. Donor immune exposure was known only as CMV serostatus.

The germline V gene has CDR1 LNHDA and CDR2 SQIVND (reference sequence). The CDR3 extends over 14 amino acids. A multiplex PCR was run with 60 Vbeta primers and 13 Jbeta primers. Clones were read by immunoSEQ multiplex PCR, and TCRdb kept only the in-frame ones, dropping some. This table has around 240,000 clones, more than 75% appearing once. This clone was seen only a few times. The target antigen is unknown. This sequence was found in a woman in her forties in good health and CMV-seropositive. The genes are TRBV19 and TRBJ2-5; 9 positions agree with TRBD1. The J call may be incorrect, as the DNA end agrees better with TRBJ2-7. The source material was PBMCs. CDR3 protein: CASRAGQGMHEQYF. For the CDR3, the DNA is TGTGCCAGTAGGGCGGGACAGGGCATGCACGAGCAGTACTTC.